This is a list of T cell receptor beta chains from one sample in a study of blood T cell repertoires in COVID-19. Here immunoSEQ multiplex PCR was the method, and the copy in TCRdb shows in-frame clones only, minus some. Of 100,000 to 150,000 clones in the sample, about 81% were seen once. The sequencing input was PBMCs or T cells enriched from blood (not recorded which). The receptor set was obtained from a man in his forties or fifties with acute COVID-19. CDR3s include the opening cysteine and the closing phenylalanine or tryptophan. D genes are given only for firm matches. Part of the rows lack a size; the others show once, few, many or a class for expanded clones.

v_call,clone_size,d_call,cdr3_aa
TRBV10-1,-,TRBD1,CASSTDRATGELFF
TRBV7-2,-,TRBD1,CASSNRQGGFNSPLHF
TRBV27,-,-,CASSTTPLRAYNEQFF
TRBV7-9,few,TRBD2,CASSQPGTSGNHEQFF
TRBV9,once,-,CASSAHRVRGGGEQFF
TRBV20-1,-,-,CSASSPGRGYTF
TRBV24-1,-,TRBD1,CATKDRGLGGYTF
TRBV5-1,-,TRBD1,CASSLGTGVETQYF
TRBV19,-,TRBD1,CASSPGQGFYEQYF
TRBV7-2,-,TRBD2,CASTSPGTSGGGTQYF
TRBV7-9,few,-,CASSLAYAGENEQFF
TRBV7-9,-,TRBD1,CASSYTTGYYGYTF
TRBV9,-,-,CASSVAQATDTQYF
TRBV19,few,-,CASSPETYRNGYTF
TRBV5-6,-,-,CASSLSGHTRETQYF
TRBV28,-,TRBD1,CASSSSGGSGYTF
TRBV15,-,-,CATSQLNTQYF
TRBV18,-,-,CASSPTALNTEAFF
TRBV4-2,-,TRBD2,CASSGLGTSVYEQYF
TRBV5-6,-,TRBD2,CASSLGLAVASYEQYF
TRBV21-1,once,-,CASTFREDSHQPQHF
TRBV6-1,-,-,CASSAVLSTTGQPQHF
TRBV3-1/TRBV3-2,-,-,CASSVGQYTEAFF
TRBV6-1,-,-,CASSDGQLNTEAFF
TRBV20-1,-,-,CSPPLGVEAFF
TRBV5-1,-,-,CASSLDQALASTQYF
TRBV20-1,-,-,CSASRGNAGNTIYF
TRBV7-9,-,-,CASSFSGLGANVLTF
TRBV7-9,-,-,CASSSEGGYGYTF
TRBV18,-,-,CASSPSSEQFF
TRBV7-8,-,TRBD2,CASSLGTSGTYNEQFF
TRBV4-2,once,TRBD2,CASSRLASGGYNEQFF
TRBV27,-,-,CASSLQGDGYGYTF
TRBV5-1,once,TRBD1,CASSETGQLYNEQFF
TRBV3-1/TRBV3-2,-,TRBD2,CASSPPGLGLEQYF
TRBV24-1,once,-,CATSAGVGDTQYF
TRBV7-3,-,-,CASSLATGPNSPLHF
TRBV28,-,-,CASSPGYYEQYF
TRBV5-4,-,TRBD1,CASSSDRVNTEAFF